This T cell receptor (beta chain) was captured by sequencing in a study of shared clonotypes between healthy human individuals. Trimming took 0 bases from V and 1 from J; bases not matched to a gene: 6. The germline V gene has CDR1 SGHRS and CDR2 YFSETQ. CDR3 length equals 16 residues. TCRdb keeps only in-frame clones here, not all; method: immunoSEQ multiplex PCR. In the table there are 2,500,000 or so clones, approximately 94% of which are singletons. V is TRBV5-1 and J is TRBJ1-1, with 7 nucleotides matching TRBD1. This clonotype was sampled from a man aged 18 to 30 in good health. Material: naive CD4+ T cells sorted from blood. Subset meaning: CD45RA+ positively selected. CDR3 nucleotide sequence: TGCGCCAGCAGCTTGGGTGCAGGGGGTAGGAACACTGAAGCTTTCTTT. Translating it yields CASSLGAGGRNTEAFF. The variable domain in full, completed from reference TRBV5-1 and TRBJ1-1, reads KAGVTQTPRYLIKTRGQQVTLSCSPISGHRSVSWYQQTPGQGLQFLFEYFSETQRNKGNFPGRFSGRQFSNSRSEMNVSTLELGDSALYLCASSLGAGGRNTEAFFGQGTRLTVV.